This TCR beta chain originates from a study of early T cells in non-severe SARS-CoV-2 infection (dated by TCRdb to the early 2020s). About the study as a whole: Because TCR sequencing was done on bulk RNA from unsorted whole blood, the alpha and beta chains could not be paired.

A remark on this clonotype: No cognate antigen has been identified for it. No much larger clone exists at a distance of one base, and base qualities are not known.

Set within a cohort of healthcare workers in London, UK, this nested case-control study involved weekly PCR testing of nasopharyngeal swabs along with blood sampling. Healthcare workers were enrolled in the week of the UK lockdown, from 23 to 31 March 2020, and were followed every week for up to 16 weeks. Findings and caveats that apply to the study as a whole: Matching against VDJdb was skewed toward anti-spike CD8 responses, likely underestimated virus-specific expansions, and missed private and CD4 specificities.

Libraries were prepared through 5' RACE. TCRdb shows the sequencer as NextSeq 500. To correct for sequencing error and PCR bias, the TCR library protocol tagged individual cDNA molecules with unique molecular identifiers. Both TCR alpha and beta chains were sequenced, and tight co-correlation was observed between alpha and beta sequence abundances in each sample. For the original study's pipeline: V gene, J gene and CDR3 annotation of TCR sequences was performed with Decombinator V4. TCRs were defined as expanded if a significant change between any two time points was detected under a Poisson model with p below 0.0001. TCR abundances were normalised to the total number of TCRs sequenced per sample and expressed as counts per million. MAIT TCRs were defined by TRAV1-2 paired with TRAJ12, TRAJ20 or TRAJ33, and iNKT TCRs by TRAV10 paired with TRAJ18. VDJdb, accessed on 1 November 2021, was searched for TCRs annotated for CMV, EBV and SARS-CoV-2, and TCRs annotated for more than one antigen were excluded. Clones were called with MiXCR by TCRdb after fastp trimmed the public reads at Q25, and only in-frame beta chains were retained. All rows with the same CDR3 protein become a single entry with the most common DNA and genes. TCRdb's processing, not the study's, gives the V and J calls here. Recorded for this sample are tens of thousands of distinct CDR3 sequences; more than 10% of them occurred a single time. The ten top clones hold over 2.5% of the sample.

The germline V gene (reference sequence) supplies CDR1 MNHNY and CDR2 SVGAGI. The CDR3 goes from the cysteine to the phenylalanine over 14 residues. Just the 42-base CDR3 DNA is kept, in frame starting at base 1. Unmatched junction bases come to 4, with V trimmed by 6 bases and J by 1 base. The material was whole blood, obtained at baseline. This chain is built from TRBV6-6 and TRBJ2-3; TRBD1 lines up with 7 middle nucleotides. This sequence originates from an adult who was a healthcare worker with PCR-confirmed SARS-CoV-2 infection or an uninfected control (not recorded which). The nucleotides read TGTGCCAGCAGGATCACAGGGGGCACAGATACGCAGTATTTT. This yields the protein CASRITGGTDTQYF.